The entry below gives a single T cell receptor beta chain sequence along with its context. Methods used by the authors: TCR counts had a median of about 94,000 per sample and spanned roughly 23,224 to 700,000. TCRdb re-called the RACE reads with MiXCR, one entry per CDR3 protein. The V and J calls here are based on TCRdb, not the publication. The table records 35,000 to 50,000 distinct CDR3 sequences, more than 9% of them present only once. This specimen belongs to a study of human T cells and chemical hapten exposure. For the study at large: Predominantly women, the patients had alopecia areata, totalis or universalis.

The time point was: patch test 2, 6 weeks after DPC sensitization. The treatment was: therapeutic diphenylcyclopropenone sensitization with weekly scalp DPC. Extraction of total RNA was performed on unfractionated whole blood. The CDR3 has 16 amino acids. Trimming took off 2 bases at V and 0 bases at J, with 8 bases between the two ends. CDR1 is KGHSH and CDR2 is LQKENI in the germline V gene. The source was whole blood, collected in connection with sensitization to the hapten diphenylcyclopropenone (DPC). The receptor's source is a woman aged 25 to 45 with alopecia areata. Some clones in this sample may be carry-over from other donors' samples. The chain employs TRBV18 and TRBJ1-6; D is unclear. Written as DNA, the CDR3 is TGTGCCAGCTCACCATATTCCAGCTCCTATAATTCACCCCTCCACTTT. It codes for CASSPYSSSYNSPLHF.